This T cell receptor (beta chain) was sequenced in a study of cytomegalovirus exposure and HLA in healthy donors. On the study more broadly: Earlier work reported 110 million or so unique TCR beta sequences from some 170 million T cells. Study observations and caveats: It was likely that a cluster of highly shared sequence variants was a sequencing artifact. Being indistinguishable, some V segments were excluded, TRBV6-2 and TRBV6-3 among them.

V lost 4 bases, J lost 2 bases, and 8 bases stayed unmatched. Per germline, CDR1 SGHNT and CDR2 YYREEE (reference sequence). The CDR3 covers 15 residues. Primers: 60 Vbeta forward and 13 Jbeta reverse. In the original processing: Later work found around 72 million unique TCR beta chains, with roughly 11 million shared. Sequencing was performed with immunoSEQ multiplex PCR; in TCRdb, only in-frame clones are kept and a portion is missing. That table furnishes V, J and clone size, whereas the DNA furnished D and trimming. This repertoire shows 80,000 to 100,000 clones, 73% found once; its top ten account for roughly 4%. Notes on this clone: Its antigen is currently unknown.

The chain has TRBV5-4 and TRBJ1-2; 7 nucleotides match TRBD1. The receptor comes from a man aged 35 to 55 in good health and CMV-seronegative. The sequencing sample was made of PBMCs. The chain's CDR3 is CASSTPLTGNYGYTF. CDR3 nucleotides: TGTGCCAGCAGCACACCGCTGACAGGGAACTATGGCTACACCTTC.